One sample yielded the 28 T cell receptor beta chains listed below, sequenced in a study of response to subunit inactivated influenza vaccine. TCRdb called the RT-PCR reads again in MiXCR, with one record for every CDR3 protein. This table has about 700,000 distinct CDR3 sequences, approximately 14% appearing once. The material was PBMCs from blood, obtained 11 to 12 days after vaccination. Every receptor here comes from a man over 45 who received an inactivated influenza vaccine.

This clonotype was detected a few times. DNA for the CDR3: TGCAGCGTTGCGTCGATTGGTGGCACAGATACGCAGTATTTT. Translated: CSVASIGGTDTQYF. J is TRBJ2-3 and V is TRBV29-1; D gene unclear. The CDR3 loop spans 14 amino acids. CDR1 and CDR2 (germline): SQVTM, ANQGSEA. The ends were cut back, 4 bases at V and 1 base at J, with 12 bases in the middle.

This clonotype was recorded many times. The CDR3 sequence is CASLRREGFGELFF. The CDR3 DNA follows: TGTGCCAGCCTCCGGAGAGAGGGATTCGGGGAGCTGTTTTTT. The rearrangement links TRBV28 to TRBJ2-2; weak D call: TRBD2 (5 bases). Trimming left V 8 bases short and J 7 bases short, with 17 bases between. CDR1 and CDR2 (germline): MDHEN, SYDVKM. CDR3 length equals 14 residues.

This clonotype was seen more than once but under ten times. This sequence joins TRBV28 and TRBJ2-1; 9 bases line up with TRBD2. Germline V gene sequence: CDR1 MDHEN, CDR2 SYDVKM. The CDR3 covers 16 residues. Trimming cost V 5 bases and J 2 bases; bases outside gene matches: 7. For the CDR3, the DNA is TGTGCCAGCAGTCCCCTAGCGGGAAACACCTACAATGAGCAGTTCTTC. The encoded protein is CASSPLAGNTYNEQFF.

V usage is TRBV6-1 and J usage is TRBJ2-4; 7 bases align to TRBD1. The CDR3 covers 18 residues. Looked up from germline, CDR1 is MNHNS and CDR2 is SASEGT. Trimming cost V 2 bases and J 0 bases; bases outside gene matches: 10. This chain's CDR3 is CASSERGDSALAKNIQYF. The DNA of the CDR3 is TGTGCCAGCAGTGAAAGAGGGGACAGCGCCCTAGCCAAAAACATTCAGTACTTC.

V is TRBV5-1 and J is TRBJ2-6, with 7 bases lining up with TRBD1. The CDR3 runs to 16 residues. The germline V gene encodes CDR1 SGHRS and CDR2 YFSETQ. V lost 4 bases, J lost 4 bases, and 8 bases stayed unmatched. The CDR3 loop reads CASSIEGGPGANVLTF. The CDR3 region has the DNA TGCGCCAGCAGCATTGAAGGGGGCCCCGGGGCCAACGTCCTGACTTTC.

This clonotype was seen only a few times. The chain links TRBV5-6 to TRBJ1-6; no clear D gene. The CDR3 has 12 residues. CDR1 and CDR2 from the germline V gene are SGHDT and YYEEEE. Trimming removed 0 bases at V and 11 bases at J, with 6 bases between. CDR3: CASSLANTPLHF. In nucleotides, the CDR3 is TGTGCCAGCAGCTTGGCCAACACACCCCTCCACTTT.

The chain employs TRBV12-3 or TRBV12-4 and TRBJ2-5; 11 bases are shared with TRBD1. The J segment lost 7 bases and the V segment lost 7 bases, leaving 11 bases of the junction unmatched. The CDR3 is 15 amino acids. The CDR3 DNA reads TGTGCCAGCACCCCACGGGGACAGGGGGAGAGGACCCAGTACTTC. This gives the protein CASTPRGQGERTQYF.

There are a few counts of this clonotype. The gene calls are TRBV29-1 and TRBJ2-7; D tentatively reads TRBD1 or TRBD2 (5 bases each). Per the germline V gene, CDR1 is SQVTM and CDR2 is ANQGSEA. The length of the CDR3 is 14 residues. Trimming removed 3 bases from V and 5 bases from J, with 17 bases in between. This chain's CDR3 is CSVEVGELSNEQYF. The CDR3 nucleotides read TGCAGCGTTGAGGTGGGGGAGCTAAGCAACGAGCAGTACTTC.

This clonotype showed up just a few times. The chain couples TRBV5-6 to TRBJ2-4; 15 nucleotides line up with TRBD2. Germline trimming cut 4 bases from V and 9 bases from J; bases unmatched to any gene: 5. CDR3 size: 15 residues. Germline CDR1 and CDR2: SGHDT and YYEEEE. For the CDR3, the DNA is TGTGCCAGCAGCACTGGGACTAGCGGGGGGAGCATTCAGTACTTC. The encoded protein is CASSTGTSGGSIQYF.

This clonotype showed up many times. J is TRBJ2-1 and V is TRBV28; possible D gene TRBD1, 5 bases. Germline V gene lookup returns CDR1 MDHEN and CDR2 SYDVKM. The CDR3 length is 15 residues. V was clipped by 7 bases and J by 0 bases, with 13 bases between them. The CDR3 is CASIPGQGSYNEQFF. In nucleotides, the CDR3 is TGTGCCAGCATCCCTGGGCAGGGCTCCTACAATGAGCAGTTCTTC.

The sample holds a few counts of this clonotype. The chain carries TRBV10-3 and TRBJ2-1; 10 bases are shared with TRBD2. Losses at the gene ends were 3 bases for V and 9 bases for J; bases not matched to a gene: 8. The length of the CDR3 is 15 residues. Looked up from germline, CDR1 is ENHRY and CDR2 is SYGVKD. The CDR3 is CAISDGVAGGLEQFF. CDR3 DNA sequence: TGTGCCATCAGTGATGGCGTAGCGGGAGGTCTTGAGCAGTTCTTC.

This clonotype showed up just a few times. The chain is built from TRBV6-2 or TRBV6-3 and TRBJ1-1, with 10 bases fitting TRBD1. The CDR3 runs 16 residues. V gave up 0 bases and J gave up 8 bases; unmatched junction bases: 9. Germline values: CDR1 MNHEY, CDR2 SVGEGT. The chain's CDR3 is CASSYSGTGEPAEAFF. CDR3 DNA sequence: TGTGCCAGCAGTTACTCTGGGACAGGGGAGCCGGCGGAAGCTTTCTTT.

CDR3 DNA: TGTGCCAGCAGCTTAGTCACAGAGCAGTACTTC. Encoded protein: CASSLVTEQYF. This chain links TRBV7-2 with TRBJ2-7, with D uncertain. This CDR3 spans 11 amino acids. Trimming cost V 1 base and J 7 bases, with 5 bases left between them. CDR1 and CDR2 from the germline V gene are SGHTA and FQGNSA.

The chain recombines TRBV12-3 or TRBV12-4 with TRBJ1-2; TRBD1 aligns across 8 bases. CDR3 length: 14 amino acids. Losses at the gene ends were 5 bases for V and 0 bases for J; bases not matched to a gene: 2. The CDR3 reads CASSPGGPNYGYTF. DNA for the CDR3: TGTGCCAGCAGTCCAGGGGGCCCTAACTATGGCTACACCTTC.

The chain combines TRBV6-2 or TRBV6-3 with TRBJ2-1; the match to TRBD2 covers 8 bases. In germline, CDR1 is MNHEY, CDR2 SVGEGT. J was trimmed by 4 bases and V by 6 bases; bases with no gene match: 11. The length of the CDR3 is 16 residues. The DNA for the CDR3 is TGTGCCAGCAGCGATAGCGGGGCCAGTCCATACAATGAGCAGTTCTTC. Encoded protein: CASSDSGASPYNEQFF.

J is TRBJ2-1 and V is TRBV20-1; D might be TRBD1 or TRBD2, each matching 6 bases. Germline loops: CDR1 DFQATT, CDR2 SNEGSKA (reference sequence). The length of the CDR3 is 16 residues. Trimming shortened V by 6 bases and J by 9 bases, and 27 bases separated the two germline ends. As DNA, the CDR3 is TGCAGTGCGTTCGGGGGCCGGGACCCTTCCCTGGGTGAGCAGTTCTTC. Translating it yields CSAFGGRDPSLGEQFF.

This clonotype was seen more than once but under ten times. V gene TRBV28 combines with J gene TRBJ2-5; D gene ambiguous. The germline V gene encodes CDR1 MDHEN and CDR2 SYDVKM. The V and J ends lost 6 bases and 5 bases respectively, with 16 bases between them. This CDR3 comprises 14 residues. CDR3 sequence: CASRPLAFLETQYF. The CDR3 coding sequence is TGTGCCAGCAGGCCCCTTGCGTTCCTGGAGACCCAGTACTTC.

This clonotype was seen repeatedly, ten times or more. V and J are TRBV29-1 and TRBJ1-2; the match to TRBD1 covers 7 bases. The J segment lost 5 bases and the V segment lost 3 bases, leaving 3 bases of the junction unmatched. The CDR3 sequence is 12 residues long. CDR1 is SQVTM and CDR2 is ANQGSEA in the germline V gene. CDR3 bases: TGCAGCGTTGAGGACAGGTTGTATGGCTACACCTTC. Protein: CSVEDRLYGYTF.

A few counts support this clonotype. The rearrangement uses TRBV7-9 and TRBJ2-2, with unresolved D. V was cut by 1 base and J by 1 base, with 7 bases left in between. The germline V gene encodes CDR1 SEHNR and CDR2 FQNEAQ (reference sequence). CDR3 length: 15 amino acids. This CDR3 reads CASSLVLRNTGELFF. DNA for the CDR3: TGTGCCAGCAGCTTAGTTTTGAGGAACACCGGGGAGCTGTTTTTT. Based on the CDR3 plus reference TRBV7-9 and TRBJ2-2, the full variable domain is DTGVSQNPRHKITKRGQNVTFRCDPISEHNRLYWYRQTLGQGPEFLTYFQNEAQLEKSRLLSDRFSAERPKGSFSTLEIQRTEQGDSAMYLCASSLVLRNTGELFFGEGSRLTVL.

Ten or more counts support this clonotype. This chain uses TRBV5-1 with TRBJ2-7; no clear D. Germline CDR1 and CDR2: SGHRS and YFSETQ. V lost 0 bases and J lost 2, with 9 bases in between. The CDR3 length is 14 residues. The CDR3, as DNA: TGCGCCAGCAGCTTGGACTCCGGACCCTACGAGCAGTACTTC. Protein: CASSLDSGPYEQYF.

This chain uses TRBV11-2 with TRBJ2-7, with D tentatively TRBD1 or TRBD2 (6 bases each). Germline-derived CDR1 and CDR2 are SGHAT and FQNNGV. Trimming left V 5 bases short and J 5 bases short, with 22 bases between. This CDR3 region has 16 residues. For the CDR3, the DNA is TGTGCCAGCAGCCCCCATATTGAGGGGGGTAGCGACGAGCAGTACTTC. This codes for CASSPHIEGGSDEQYF. Variable domain in full (rest from reference TRBV11-2 and TRBJ2-7): EAGVAQSPRYKIIEKRQSVAFWCNPISGHATLYWYQQILGQGPKLLIQFQNNGVVDDSQLPKDRFSAERLKGVDSTLKIQPAKLEDSAVYLCASSPHIEGGSDEQYFGPGTRLTVT.

As regards this clonotype: A much larger clone is a single base away; this may be a read error. The chain uses TRBV10-3 and TRBJ2-5; maybe TRBD1 (6 bases). Germline V lookup: CDR1 ENHRY, CDR2 SYGVKD. The ends were cut back, 10 bases at V and 7 bases at J, with 19 bases in the middle. The CDR3 loop spans 13 amino acids. The CDR3 DNA sequence: TGTGCCACGGTACCGGGACAACGATGGACCCAGTACTTC. Its translation is CATVPGQRWTQYF.

This clonotype appeared many times. The chain is built from TRBV28 and TRBJ2-7; no firm D call. Trimming removed 8 bases at V and 7 bases at J, with 9 bases between. The CDR3 extends over 10 amino acids. CDR1 and CDR2 (germline): MDHEN, SYDVKM. CDR3 residues: CASGFLEQYF. The CDR3 bases are TGTGCCAGCGGCTTTTTAGAGCAGTACTTC.

This chain uses TRBV5-1 with TRBJ2-2; 9 nucleotides align to TRBD1. This CDR3 spans 15 amino acids. Germline loops: CDR1 SGHRS, CDR2 YFSETQ. The trim removed 5 bases at V and 3 bases at J, leaving 5 bases unmatched. CDR3 residues: CASRTGTGYTGELFF. Here the CDR3 DNA reads TGCGCCAGCAGAACCGGGACAGGGTACACCGGGGAGCTGTTTTTT.

The V gene is TRBV15, the J gene TRBJ2-3, with D hard to call. The CDR3 has 16 amino acids. The V gene's germline CDR1 is LNHNV and CDR2 YYDKDF (reference sequence). Trimming shortened V by 0 bases and J by 3 bases, and 13 bases separated the two germline ends. This CDR3 is CATSRDLASTTDTQYF. The DNA for the CDR3 is TGTGCCACCAGCAGAGATCTGGCTAGTACGACAGATACGCAGTATTTT.

This clonotype occurred once. V gene TRBV7-9 combines with J gene TRBJ2-5; a possible D gene is TRBD2 (7 bases). V gave up 5 bases and J gave up 3 bases, with 22 bases separating them. Germline V gene lookup returns CDR1 SEHNR and CDR2 FQNEAQ (reference sequence). This CDR3 spans 17 amino acids. The CDR3 nucleotides are TGTGCCAGCAGCATCCTAGGGGGGGGCAGCCTGAAAGAGACCCAGTACTTC. Translating gives CASSILGGGSLKETQYF.

The J gene is TRBJ2-1, the V gene TRBV6-1; 8 nucleotides match TRBD1. This CDR3 contains 16 residues. V lost 6 bases to trimming and J lost 3 bases; unmatched junction nucleotides: 10. Germline-derived CDR1 and CDR2 are MNHNS and SASEGT. CDR3 sequence: CASRRQGRGYYNEQFF. Written as DNA, the CDR3 is TGTGCCAGCAGACGACAGGGGCGGGGATACTACAATGAGCAGTTCTTC.

In this sample, this clonotype turned up many times. The V and J genes are TRBV28 and TRBJ2-1; 7 bases are shared with TRBD1. Per germline, CDR1 MDHEN and CDR2 SYDVKM. V trimming: 5 bases; J trimming: 7 bases; junction bases outside the gene matches: 2. The CDR3 is made up of 12 amino acids. CDR3 protein: CASSQQGNEQFF. CDR3 in DNA: TGTGCCAGCAGTCAACAGGGGAATGAGCAGTTCTTC.